A selection of T cell receptor beta chains follows, all from one sample in a study of blood T cell repertoires in COVID-19. Measured with immunoSEQ multiplex PCR; TCRdb has only the in-frame clones, and not every one. The sample lists 180,000 or so clones, around 82% occurring once. Specimen: peripheral blood. These receptor sequences come from a woman older than 75 with acute or convalescent COVID-19. Both conserved end residues are part of each CDR3. A D gene is named only where the DNA matches it firmly. Clone size appears in some rows only: once, few, many, or a class for an expanded clone.

size: NA; D: NA; V: TRBV10-1; J: TRBJ2-3; DNA: TGCGCCAGCAGTGAGTCGATGGGACTCCGCACAGATACGCAGTATTTT; CDR3: CASSESMGLRTDTQYF
size: NA; D: NA; V: TRBV4-1; J: TRBJ1-3; DNA: TGCGCCAGCAGCCAAGCCGCAGGGCGCGGAAACACCATATATTTT; CDR3: CASSQAAGRGNTIYF
size: NA; D: TRBD1; V: TRBV2; J: TRBJ2-1; DNA: TGTGCCAGCTTTAGCGCCGCCGGGACAGGGGGCTGGTATGAGCAGTTCTTC; CDR3: CASFSAAGTGGWYEQFF
size: NA; D: NA; V: TRBV11-3; J: TRBJ2-1; DNA: TGTGCCAGCAGCGGCCCGGGCGGGTACAATGAGCAGTTCTTC; CDR3: CASSGPGGYNEQFF
size: NA; D: TRBD1; V: TRBV12-5; J: TRBJ2-1; DNA: TGTGCTAGTGGTCTGGGACAGGAGTTCTACAATGAGCAGTTCTTC; CDR3: CASGLGQEFYNEQFF
size: NA; D: NA; V: TRBV6-2/TRBV6-3; J: TRBJ1-1; DNA: TGTGCCAGCAGTTATCGCCAGGGAAGATACACTGAAGCTTTCTTT; CDR3: CASSYRQGRYTEAFF
size: NA; D: TRBD1; V: TRBV12-3/TRBV12-4; J: TRBJ1-2; DNA: TGTGCCAGCAGTTTACTCAGGGGGCAAGGCTACACCTTC; CDR3: CASSLLRGQGYTF
size: NA; D: NA; V: TRBV6-1; J: TRBJ2-2; DNA: TGTGCCAGCAGTGACGGGGGGCAAGAGTTTACCGGGGAGCTGTTTTTT; CDR3: CASSDGGQEFTGELFF
size: few; D: NA; V: TRBV7-9; J: TRBJ1-3; DNA: TGTGCCAGCAGCTTCGGACAGCACTCTGGAAACACCATATATTTT; CDR3: CASSFGQHSGNTIYF
size: NA; D: NA; V: TRBV7-6; J: TRBJ1-5; DNA: TGTGCCAGCAGTAATAACCTCGGACGTCGGGAAGATCAGCCCCAGCATTTT; CDR3: CASSNNLGRREDQPQHF
size: NA; D: NA; V: TRBV6-5; J: TRBJ1-1; DNA: TGTGCCAGCAGTACAGGGTACACTGAAGCTTTCTTT; CDR3: CASSTGYTEAFF
size: NA; D: TRBD1; V: TRBV4-3; J: TRBJ1-5; DNA: TGCGCCAGCAGCCAGGACAGGGATTATGGCAATCAGCCCCAGCATTTT; CDR3: CASSQDRDYGNQPQHF
size: once; D: TRBD2; V: TRBV9; J: TRBJ2-3; DNA: TGTGCCAGCAGCGTAGGGAATACGGGGGGTTGGGATACGCAGTATTTT; CDR3: CASSVGNTGGWDTQYF
size: once; D: NA; V: TRBV9; J: TRBJ2-3; DNA: TGTGCCAGCAGCGTCCGGAGGTCAGATACGCAGTATTTT; CDR3: CASSVRRSDTQYF
size: NA; D: TRBD2; V: TRBV19; J: TRBJ2-2; DNA: TGTGCCAGTAGTACCCCTAGCGGGAGAGTGGCTGGGGAGCTGTTTTTT; CDR3: CASSTPSGRVAGELFF
size: NA; D: NA; V: TRBV6-1; J: TRBJ2-1; DNA: TGTGCCAGCAGTGGAGGGCCACCTAGCTCCTACAATGAGCAGTTCTTC; CDR3: CASSGGPPSSYNEQFF
size: once; D: NA; V: TRBV6-5; J: TRBJ2-7; DNA: TGTGCCAGCAGCCTAGTACTGACCTACGAGCAGTACTTC; CDR3: CASSLVLTYEQYF
size: NA; D: NA; V: TRBV11-3; J: TRBJ1-1; DNA: TGTGCCAGCAGCTTAGATCAGGGGTCAGGGGATCCGAACACTGAAGCTTTCTTT; CDR3: CASSLDQGSGDPNTEAFF
size: NA; D: TRBD1; V: TRBV12-3/TRBV12-4; J: TRBJ1-5; DNA: TGTGCCAGCTCGGGACAGGGTTATCAGCCCCAGCATTTT; CDR3: CASSGQGYQPQHF
size: NA; D: TRBD2; V: TRBV5-1; J: TRBJ2-7; DNA: TGCGCCAGCGGGGATCAGGGAGGGGCCTACGAGCAGTACTTC; CDR3: CASGDQGGAYEQYF
size: NA; D: NA; V: TRBV12-3/TRBV12-4; J: TRBJ1-5; DNA: TGTGCCACGTCGCGAGGGCAGGCGGCCCAGCATTTT; CDR3: CATSRGQAAQHF
size: NA; D: NA; V: TRBV6-5; J: TRBJ1-1; DNA: TGTGCCAGCAGTTACGAGGGGGTTAGACTTGGTGAAGCTTTCTTT; CDR3: CASSYEGVRLGEAFF
size: NA; D: NA; V: TRBV7-8; J: TRBJ2-1; DNA: TGTGCCAGCAGCCAAGGCGTCAGGGCCGACAATGAGCAGTTCTTC; CDR3: CASSQGVRADNEQFF
size: once; D: TRBD2; V: TRBV30; J: TRBJ2-4; DNA: TGTGCCTTGACTCGACTAGCGGAAAACATTCAGTACTTC; CDR3: CALTRLAENIQYF
size: NA; D: NA; V: TRBV7-9; J: TRBJ1-4; DNA: TGTGCCAGCAGCCTAACTGCTAGGATTGAAAAACTGTTTTTT; CDR3: CASSLTARIEKLFF
size: NA; D: TRBD2; V: TRBV7-9; J: TRBJ2-5; DNA: TGTGCCAGCAGCTCACTAGCGGGAGTGGGGGAGACCCAGTACTTC; CDR3: CASSSLAGVGETQYF
size: once; D: TRBD1; V: TRBV5-5; J: TRBJ2-1; DNA: TGTGCCAGCACTCCACAGGGGGCATCTAACGAGCAGTTCTTC; CDR3: CASTPQGASNEQFF
size: NA; D: TRBD2; V: TRBV9; J: TRBJ2-3; DNA: TGTGCCAGCAGCCTAGGGAGCGGGGGATTCACAGATACGCAGTATTTT; CDR3: CASSLGSGGFTDTQYF
size: NA; D: NA; V: TRBV21-1; J: TRBJ2-1; DNA: TGTGCCAGCAGCACAACAGGGTATTCCGACAATGAGCAGTTCTTC; CDR3: CASSTTGYSDNEQFF
size: NA; D: TRBD1; V: TRBV7-3; J: TRBJ2-7; DNA: TGTGCCAGCAGCCTAGGGACAGGCTACGAGCAGTACTTC; CDR3: CASSLGTGYEQYF
size: NA; D: NA; V: TRBV18; J: TRBJ1-4; DNA: TGTGCCAGCTCACCAGGCAGCGGGGCTAATGAAAAACTGTTTTTT; CDR3: CASSPGSGANEKLFF
size: NA; D: TRBD1; V: TRBV19; J: TRBJ1-2; DNA: TGTGCCAGCCGGGGACAGGCTAGCTATGGCTACACCTTC; CDR3: CASRGQASYGYTF
size: few; D: TRBD1; V: TRBV29-1; J: TRBJ2-1; DNA: TGCAGCGTTGAGGACAGGGCCTCCCAGGAGCAGTTCTTC; CDR3: CSVEDRASQEQFF
size: NA; D: NA; V: TRBV6-1; J: TRBJ1-5; DNA: TGTGCCAGCAGTGAAGATGGGGGGGCCCTCAATCAGCCCCAGCATTTT; CDR3: CASSEDGGALNQPQHF
size: NA; D: NA; V: TRBV7-2; J: TRBJ1-4; DNA: TGTGCCAGCAGCGCCCACAGGGATGAAAAACTGTTTTTT; CDR3: CASSAHRDEKLFF
size: NA; D: NA; V: TRBV9; J: TRBJ2-6; DNA: TGTGCCAGCAGCAGCTCGCGGGGGCGGTCTGGGGCCAACGTCCTGACTTTC; CDR3: CASSSSRGRSGANVLTF
size: NA; D: NA; V: TRBV18; J: TRBJ1-3; DNA: TGTGCCAGCTCACCACCGGGGGGTCAAGGAAACACCATATATTTT; CDR3: CASSPPGGQGNTIYF
size: NA; D: NA; V: TRBV11-3; J: TRBJ2-1; DNA: TGTGCCAGCAGCCCTAGGGGCTACTCCTACAATGAGCAGTTCTTC; CDR3: CASSPRGYSYNEQFF
size: few; D: TRBD2; V: TRBV7-2; J: TRBJ2-2; DNA: TGTGCCAGCAGCCTACTAGGGACTAGCGGGGGAATGGGCGGGGAGCTGTTTTTT; CDR3: CASSLLGTSGGMGGELFF
size: NA; D: TRBD1; V: TRBV19; J: TRBJ2-4; DNA: TGTGCCAGTAGTCCACTTAACAGGGGCAAAAACATTCAGTACTTC; CDR3: CASSPLNRGKNIQYF
size: NA; D: NA; V: TRBV9; J: TRBJ2-5; DNA: TGTGCCAGCAGCGTAGTCGGATCAACGGGGACCCAGTACTTC; CDR3: CASSVVGSTGTQYF